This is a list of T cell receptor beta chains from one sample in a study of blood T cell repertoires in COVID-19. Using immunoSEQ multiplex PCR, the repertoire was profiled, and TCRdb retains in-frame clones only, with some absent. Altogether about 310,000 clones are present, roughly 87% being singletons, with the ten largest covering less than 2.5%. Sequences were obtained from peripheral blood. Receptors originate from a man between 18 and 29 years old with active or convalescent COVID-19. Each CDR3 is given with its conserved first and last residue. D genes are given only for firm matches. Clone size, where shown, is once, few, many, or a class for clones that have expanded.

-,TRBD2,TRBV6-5,CASSYRTGGVYEQYF
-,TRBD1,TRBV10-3,CAISDGQGKTEAFF
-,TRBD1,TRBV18,CASSPPDRNYGYTF
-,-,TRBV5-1,CASSLAPRATDTQYF
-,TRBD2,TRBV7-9,CASSQTLGTSGQETQYF
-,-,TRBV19,CASSIGDKAYEQYF
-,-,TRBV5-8,CASSFPGTRRNIQYF
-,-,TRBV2,CASSEQASSGNTIYF
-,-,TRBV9,CASSVGVGSYGYTF
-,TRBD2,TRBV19,CASSIGGGSTDTQYF
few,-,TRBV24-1,CATSDGGSKTYSGANVLTF
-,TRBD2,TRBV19,CASAGLADSYEQYF
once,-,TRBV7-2,CASSLWPGSTETQYF
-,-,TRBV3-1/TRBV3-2,CASSQTHRNGPYEQYF
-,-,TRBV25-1,CASSSSRTVSYEQYF
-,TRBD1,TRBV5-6,CASSLGVGQGKQPQHF
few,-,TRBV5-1,CASRPVQDEQFF
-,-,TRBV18,CASSSTVSGSGLNTEAFF
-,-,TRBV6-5,CASRTEPHSGNTIYF
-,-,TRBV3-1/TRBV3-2,CASSQRGGRGETQYF
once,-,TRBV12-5,CASGPSGTRYGYTF
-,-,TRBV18,CASSDQGGRSPLHF
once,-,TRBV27,CASSFISGALINEQFF
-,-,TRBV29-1,CSATTGNTIYF
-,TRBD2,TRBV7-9,CASSASGRAGEQYF
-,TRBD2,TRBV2,CASKRKAGAYNEQFF
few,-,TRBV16,CASSHSGNQPQHF
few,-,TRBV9,CASSASGATYEQYF